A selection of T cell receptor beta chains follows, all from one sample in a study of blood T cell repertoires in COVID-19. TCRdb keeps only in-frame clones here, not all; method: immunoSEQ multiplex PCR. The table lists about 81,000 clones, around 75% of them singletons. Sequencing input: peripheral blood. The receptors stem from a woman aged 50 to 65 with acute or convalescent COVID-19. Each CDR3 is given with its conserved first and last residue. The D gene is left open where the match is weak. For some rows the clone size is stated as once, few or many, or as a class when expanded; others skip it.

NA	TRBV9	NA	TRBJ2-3	CASSVGSLASDTQYF	TGTGCCAGCAGCGTAGGGTCGTTAGCGTCAGATACGCAGTATTTT
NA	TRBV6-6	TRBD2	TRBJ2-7	CASSYSQRGGNEQYF	TGTGCCAGCAGTTACTCGCAGCGGGGGGGCAATGAGCAGTACTTC
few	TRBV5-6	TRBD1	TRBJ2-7	CASSFAGQGVYEQYF	TGTGCCAGCAGCTTCGCGGGACAGGGGGTCTACGAGCAGTACTTC
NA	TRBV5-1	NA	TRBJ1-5	CASSLSGGNQPQHF	TGCGCCAGCAGCTTGTCAGGGGGCAATCAGCCCCAGCATTTT
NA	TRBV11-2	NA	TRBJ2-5	CASSPGSETQYF	TGTGCCAGCAGCCCGGGGTCCGAGACCCAGTACTTC
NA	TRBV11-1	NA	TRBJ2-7	CASSPDRKGIYEQYF	TGTGCCAGCAGCCCCGACAGGAAGGGGATATACGAGCAGTACTTC
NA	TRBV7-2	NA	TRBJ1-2	CASSLKLGGSNGYTF	TGTGCCAGCAGCTTAAAGTTGGGGGGGAGCAATGGCTACACCTTC
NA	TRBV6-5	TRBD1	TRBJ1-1	CASSYSRTGVNTEAFF	TGTGCCAGCAGTTACTCGCGCACAGGGGTTAACACTGAAGCTTTCTTT
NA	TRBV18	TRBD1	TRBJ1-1	CASSSDRDTEAFF	TGTGCCAGCTCGTCCGACAGGGACACTGAAGCTTTCTTT
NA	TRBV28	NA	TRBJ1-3	CASSFRQSRFSGNTIYF	TGTGCCAGCAGTTTCCGACAGTCCAGATTTTCGGGAAACACCATATATTTT
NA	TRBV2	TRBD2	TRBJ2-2	CASTPTSTNTGELFF	TGTGCCAGCACTCCGACTAGCACGAACACCGGGGAGCTGTTTTTT
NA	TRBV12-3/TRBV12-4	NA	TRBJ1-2	CASSLLDYGYTF	TGTGCCAGCAGTTTACTCGACTATGGCTACACCTTC
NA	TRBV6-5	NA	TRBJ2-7	CASSYQTSLGGKQYF	TGTGCCAGCAGTTACCAAACCAGCCTGGGCGGGAAGCAGTACTTC
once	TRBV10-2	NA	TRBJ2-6	CASSESGDWVPSGANVLTF	TGCGCCAGCAGTGAGTCTGGGGACTGGGTACCCTCTGGGGCCAACGTCCTGACTTTC
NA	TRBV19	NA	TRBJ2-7	CASSLTGSYEQYF	TGTGCCAGTTCCCTAACAGGGTCCTACGAGCAGTACTTC
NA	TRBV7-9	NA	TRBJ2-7	CASSRADSPDGEQYF	TGTGCCAGCAGCCGTGCGGACAGCCCAGATGGCGAGCAGTACTTC
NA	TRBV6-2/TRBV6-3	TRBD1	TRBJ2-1	CASSGTWTGHYNEQFF	TGTGCCAGCAGTGGGACCTGGACAGGGCACTACAATGAGCAGTTCTTC
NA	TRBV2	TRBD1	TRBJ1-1	CASNYRGLERDTEAFF	TGTGCCAGCAATTACAGGGGATTGGAAAGGGACACTGAAGCTTTCTTT
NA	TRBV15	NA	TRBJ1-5	CATSRDGGAGNQPQHF	TGTGCCACCAGCAGAGATGGTGGGGCCGGGAATCAGCCCCAGCATTTT
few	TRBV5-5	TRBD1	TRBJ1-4	CASSFTGVGELFF	TGTGCCAGCAGCTTCACAGGGGTTGGGGAACTGTTTTTT
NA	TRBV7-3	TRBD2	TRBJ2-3	CASSPSRGGDTQYF	TGTGCCAGCAGCCCGTCTCGGGGAGGGGATACGCAGTATTTT
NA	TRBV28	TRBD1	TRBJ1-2	CASSLVGQTYGYTF	TGTGCCAGCAGTTTAGTGGGACAGACCTATGGCTACACCTTC
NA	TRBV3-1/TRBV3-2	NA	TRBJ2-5	CASSQEGRAQYF	TGTGCCAGCAGCCAAGAGGGGAGAGCCCAGTACTTC
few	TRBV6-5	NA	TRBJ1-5	CAISTVINQPQHF	TGTGCCATTTCTACCGTAATCAATCAGCCCCAGCATTTT
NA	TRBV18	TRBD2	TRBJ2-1	CASSPPTSLGGEQFF	TGTGCCAGCTCACCACCGACTAGCTTGGGGGGTGAGCAGTTCTTC
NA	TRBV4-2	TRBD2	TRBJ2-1	CASSPRTSGGDQQFF	TGTGCCAGCAGCCCTCGGACTAGCGGGGGGGACCAGCAGTTCTTC
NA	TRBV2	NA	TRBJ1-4	CASSIGGTNEKLFF	TGTGCCAGCAGTATAGGGGGAACTAATGAAAAACTGTTTTTT
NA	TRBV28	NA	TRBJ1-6	CASSLQGSPLHF	TGTGCCAGCAGCCTACAGGGTTCACCCCTCCACTTT
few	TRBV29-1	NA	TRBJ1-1	CSVEDIAGGDTEAFF	TGCAGCGTTGAAGATATCGCGGGAGGGGACACTGAAGCTTTCTTT
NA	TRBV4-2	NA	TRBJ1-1	CASSPAGARNTEAFF	TGTGCCAGCAGCCCAGCGGGGGCCAGGAACACTGAAGCTTTCTTT
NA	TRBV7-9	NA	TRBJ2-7	CASSTEIRGYEQYF	TGTGCCAGCAGCACGGAAATTCGGGGATACGAGCAGTACTTC
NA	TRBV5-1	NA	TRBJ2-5	CASSPDRPKTQYF	TGCGCCAGCAGCCCCGACAGGCCCAAGACCCAGTACTTC
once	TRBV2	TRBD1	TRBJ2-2	CASRQGAKGTGELFF	TGTGCCAGCAGGCAGGGGGCAAAAGGGACCGGGGAGCTGTTTTTT
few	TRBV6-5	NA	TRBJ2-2	CASSLRWNTGELFF	TGTGCCAGCAGTCTTCGGTGGAACACCGGGGAGCTGTTTTTT
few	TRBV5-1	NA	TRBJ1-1	CASTLGRGNTEAFF	TGCGCCAGCACCCTTGGGAGGGGGAACACTGAAGCTTTCTTT
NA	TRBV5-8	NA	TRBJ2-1	CASSWGGRVYNEQFF	TGTGCCAGCAGCTGGGGAGGTAGGGTTTACAATGAGCAGTTCTTC
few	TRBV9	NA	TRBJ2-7	CASSVSPGSSYEQYF	TGTGCCAGCAGCGTCTCTCCAGGAAGCTCCTACGAGCAGTACTTC
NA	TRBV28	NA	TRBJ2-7	CASNPGYLESEQYF	TGTGCCAGCAACCCGGGTTATTTGGAATCCGAGCAGTACTTC
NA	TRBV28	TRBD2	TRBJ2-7	CASSLRRIAGSSYEQYF	TGTGCCAGCAGTTTGAGGAGAATAGCGGGGAGTTCCTACGAGCAGTACTTC
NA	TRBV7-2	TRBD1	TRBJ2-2	CASSLPTGMNTGELFF	TGTGCCAGCAGCTTACCGACAGGGATGAACACCGGGGAGCTGTTTTTT
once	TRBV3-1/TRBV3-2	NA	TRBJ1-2	CASSPRMEAGYTF	TGTGCCAGCAGCCCTCGGATGGAGGCAGGCTACACCTTC
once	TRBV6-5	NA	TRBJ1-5	CASYGHSRTQPQHF	TGTGCCAGCTATGGACACTCCCGAACTCAGCCCCAGCATTTT
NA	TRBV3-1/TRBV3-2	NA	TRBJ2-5	CASSQDGRPEGTQYF	TGTGCCAGCAGCCAAGATGGGAGGCCGGAGGGGACCCAGTACTTC
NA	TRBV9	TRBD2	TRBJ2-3	CASSVTPGGSDTQYF	TGTGCCAGCAGCGTTACGCCGGGGGGGTCCGATACGCAGTATTTT
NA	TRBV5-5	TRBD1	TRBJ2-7	CASSAGDRKGYYEQYF	TGTGCCAGCAGCGCCGGGGACAGGAAAGGGTACTACGAGCAGTACTTC
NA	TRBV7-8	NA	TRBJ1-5	CASSLAPGLGNQPQHF	TGTGCCAGCAGCTTAGCGCCGGGTTTAGGAAATCAGCCCCAGCATTTT
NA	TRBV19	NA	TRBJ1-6	CASSDRGEPPLHF	TGTGCCAGTAGTGACCGCGGGGAACCACCCCTCCACTTT
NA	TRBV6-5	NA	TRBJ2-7	CASSLGGSYEQYF	TGTGCCAGCAGTTTAGGCGGGTCCTACGAGCAGTACTTC
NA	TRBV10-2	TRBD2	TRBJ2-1	CASSAQRGYNEQFF	TGCGCCAGCAGTGCCCAGCGGGGCTACAATGAGCAGTTCTTC
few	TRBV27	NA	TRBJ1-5	CASSPNWSGSRQPQHF	TGTGCCAGCAGTCCAAATTGGTCGGGTTCAAGACAGCCCCAGCATTTT
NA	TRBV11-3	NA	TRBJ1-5	CASSLDVFFVSNQPQHF	TGTGCCAGCAGCTTAGATGTCTTCTTTGTTAGCAATCAGCCCCAGCATTTT